A selection of T cell receptor beta chains follows, all from one sample in a study of shared clonotypes between healthy human individuals. Measured with immunoSEQ multiplex PCR; TCRdb has only the in-frame clones, and not every one. Altogether approximately 500,000 clones are present, around 85% being singletons, with the ten largest covering about 13%. The sample taken for sequencing was PBMCs. The receptors here all came from a woman aged 40 to 50 in good health. Some clones in this sample may be carry-over from other donors' samples. The CDR3 runs from the conserved cysteine through the conserved F or W. Each record gives: V gene, D gene, J gene, clone size, CDR3 DNA, CDR3 protein. The D gene is left open where the match is weak. The size entry is marked missing in some rows and otherwise reads once, few, many or a size class.

v_call: TRBV11-2; d_call: NA; j_call: TRBJ2-5; clone_size: NA; cdr3_nt: TGTGCCAGCAGCCCCGAGGCGGAGTGGGTTTTGGAGGAGACCCAGTACTTC; cdr3_aa: CASSPEAEWVLEETQYF
v_call: TRBV6-1; d_call: TRBD1; j_call: TRBJ1-4; clone_size: NA; cdr3_nt: TGTGCCAGCAGGGGACAGCGGGAAGTTGAAAAACTGTTTTTT; cdr3_aa: CASRGQREVEKLFF
v_call: TRBV5-1; d_call: NA; j_call: TRBJ2-2; clone_size: NA; cdr3_nt: TGCGCCAGCAGGTCAGAGACGAACACCGGGGAGCTGTTTTTT; cdr3_aa: CASRSETNTGELFF
v_call: TRBV30; d_call: NA; j_call: TRBJ2-1; clone_size: NA; cdr3_nt: TGTGCCTGGAAGACCGATTCCTGGGATGAGCAGTTCTTC; cdr3_aa: CAWKTDSWDEQFF
v_call: TRBV6-5; d_call: NA; j_call: TRBJ1-1; clone_size: NA; cdr3_nt: TGTGCCAGCAGTTACACAGGGAGTACTGAAGCTTTCTTT; cdr3_aa: CASSYTGSTEAFF
v_call: TRBV29-1; d_call: NA; j_call: TRBJ2-3; clone_size: NA; cdr3_nt: TGCAGCGTGGGGAAGGGCGCAGATACGCAGTATTTT; cdr3_aa: CSVGKGADTQYF
v_call: TRBV5-1; d_call: TRBD2; j_call: TRBJ2-3; clone_size: NA; cdr3_nt: TGCGCCAGCAGCTTTGCGGGAGGGACAACAGATACGCAGTATTTT; cdr3_aa: CASSFAGGTTDTQYF
v_call: TRBV5-4; d_call: TRBD2; j_call: TRBJ2-7; clone_size: NA; cdr3_nt: TGTGCCAGCAGCCCGGGAGCGGGAGGATCCTACGAGCAGTACTTC; cdr3_aa: CASSPGAGGSYEQYF
v_call: TRBV5-4; d_call: NA; j_call: TRBJ2-2; clone_size: NA; cdr3_nt: TGTGCCAGCAGCTTGGCCAACAAGGGGAGAACCGGGGAGCTGTTTTTT; cdr3_aa: CASSLANKGRTGELFF
v_call: TRBV18; d_call: TRBD1; j_call: TRBJ2-7; clone_size: NA; cdr3_nt: TGTGCCAGCTCACCGGACAGGGGGCTCCACGAGCAGTACTTC; cdr3_aa: CASSPDRGLHEQYF
v_call: TRBV7-8; d_call: NA; j_call: TRBJ2-1; clone_size: few; cdr3_nt: TGTGCCAGCAGCCCAAGAAGGGGAGGAAGCTCCTACAATGAGCAGTTCTTC; cdr3_aa: CASSPRRGGSSYNEQFF
v_call: TRBV28; d_call: NA; j_call: TRBJ2-2; clone_size: NA; cdr3_nt: TGTGCCAGCAGTTTATTCTCCGGGGAGCTGTTTTTT; cdr3_aa: CASSLFSGELFF
v_call: TRBV19; d_call: TRBD2; j_call: TRBJ2-2; clone_size: NA; cdr3_nt: TGTGCCAGTAGGGCCGTTACTAGCGGGAGCGGCGGGGAGCTGTTTTTT; cdr3_aa: CASRAVTSGSGGELFF
v_call: TRBV5-8; d_call: NA; j_call: TRBJ1-5; clone_size: NA; cdr3_nt: TGTGCCAGCAGCAAGCTGTGGGAGCCCCAGCATTTT; cdr3_aa: CASSKLWEPQHF
v_call: TRBV6-4; d_call: NA; j_call: TRBJ2-3; clone_size: many; cdr3_nt: TGTGCCAGCAGTAAAGGGGAGAGCACAGATACGCAGTATTTT; cdr3_aa: CASSKGESTDTQYF
v_call: TRBV7-3; d_call: TRBD2; j_call: TRBJ2-2; clone_size: NA; cdr3_nt: TGTGCCAGCAGCTTAATCTCACTAGCGGGAGGGAACACCGGGGAGCTGTTTTTT; cdr3_aa: CASSLISLAGGNTGELFF
v_call: TRBV20-1; d_call: NA; j_call: TRBJ2-3; clone_size: NA; cdr3_nt: TGCAGTGCCCCTAGGGCAGATACGCAGTATTTT; cdr3_aa: CSAPRADTQYF
v_call: TRBV7-3; d_call: TRBD1; j_call: TRBJ2-7; clone_size: many; cdr3_nt: TGTGCCAGCAGCCCACAGGGGGGCAACACCTACGAGCAGTACTTC; cdr3_aa: CASSPQGGNTYEQYF
v_call: TRBV19; d_call: NA; j_call: TRBJ1-6; clone_size: NA; cdr3_nt: TGTGCCAGTAGTATCGGGACGGTCATCCACTTT; cdr3_aa: CASSIGTVIHF
v_call: TRBV5-1; d_call: TRBD2; j_call: TRBJ2-7; clone_size: NA; cdr3_nt: TGCGCCAGCAGCTTAGCGGGAGAGTGGTACGAGCAGTACTTC; cdr3_aa: CASSLAGEWYEQYF
v_call: TRBV18; d_call: NA; j_call: TRBJ1-1; clone_size: NA; cdr3_nt: TGTGCCAGCTCACGCGAACTAGCGAACACTGAAGCTTTCTTT; cdr3_aa: CASSRELANTEAFF
v_call: TRBV7-9; d_call: NA; j_call: TRBJ2-1; clone_size: NA; cdr3_nt: TGTGCCAGCAGCTCCCCGGGGAATGAGCAGTTCTTC; cdr3_aa: CASSSPGNEQFF
v_call: TRBV28; d_call: NA; j_call: TRBJ2-2; clone_size: once; cdr3_nt: TGTGCCAGCAGCCAAAGGCGGCTAGTCGCCGGGGAGCTGTTTTTT; cdr3_aa: CASSQRRLVAGELFF
v_call: TRBV6-1; d_call: TRBD1; j_call: TRBJ1-5; clone_size: NA; cdr3_nt: TGTGCCAGCAGGAGAGACAGGGGCAATCAGCCCCAGCATTTT; cdr3_aa: CASRRDRGNQPQHF
v_call: TRBV30; d_call: NA; j_call: TRBJ1-2; clone_size: NA; cdr3_nt: TGTGCCTGGAGTGTATGGGGAGGGTCCGGCTACACCTTC; cdr3_aa: CAWSVWGGSGYTF
v_call: TRBV7-9; d_call: NA; j_call: TRBJ1-3; clone_size: NA; cdr3_nt: TGTGCCAGCAGCTTAGAGGGCCCCGACAGAGGAAACACCATATATTTT; cdr3_aa: CASSLEGPDRGNTIYF
v_call: TRBV5-4; d_call: TRBD1; j_call: TRBJ1-2; clone_size: NA; cdr3_nt: TGTGCCAGCAGCATACCGGGACAGGAAAACTATGGCTACACCTTC; cdr3_aa: CASSIPGQENYGYTF